The source of this T cell receptor beta chain is a study of shared clonotypes between healthy human individuals. Study-level information: There were three CD4 naive, three CD4 memory, two CD8 naive and one CD8 memory plates per donor. Study results and limitations: Estimated richness values were generally larger in naive subsets than in memory subsets. Generation probabilities of non-shared clonotypes were lower (relative to those shared by all four donors).

Trimming stripped 5 bases from V and 4 bases from J, with 14 bases between. The CDR3 is 15 amino acids. CDR1 and CDR2 from the germline V gene are LNHDA and SQIVND (reference sequence). Nashville, Tennessee was home to all donors, who were Caucasian adults. TCRdb's table, derived via immunoSEQ multiplex PCR, lists solely in-frame clones and lacks some. The table includes 900,000 to 1,200,000 clones, 75% to 85% detected once. On this clone itself: As yet, its antigen is unknown.

The receptor comes from a man younger than 35 in good health. Some clones in this sample may be carry-over from other donors' samples. Sequences were obtained from memory CD4+ T cells from PBMCs. Regarding subset: CD45RA-negative fraction. The V and J genes are TRBV19 and TRBJ1-4, with D tentatively TRBD1 (6 bases). The CDR3 here is CASSFTGLNNEKLFF. DNA of the CDR3: TGTGCCAGTAGTTTCACAGGGTTAAATAATGAAAAACTGTTTTTT. The full variable domain, its missing parts supplied by reference TRBV19 and TRBJ1-4, is DGGITQSPKYLFRKEGQNVTLSCEQNLNHDAMYWYRQDPGQGLRLIYYSQIVNDFQKGDIAEGYSVSREKKESFPLTVTSAQKNPTAFYLCASSFTGLNNEKLFFGSGTQLSVL.